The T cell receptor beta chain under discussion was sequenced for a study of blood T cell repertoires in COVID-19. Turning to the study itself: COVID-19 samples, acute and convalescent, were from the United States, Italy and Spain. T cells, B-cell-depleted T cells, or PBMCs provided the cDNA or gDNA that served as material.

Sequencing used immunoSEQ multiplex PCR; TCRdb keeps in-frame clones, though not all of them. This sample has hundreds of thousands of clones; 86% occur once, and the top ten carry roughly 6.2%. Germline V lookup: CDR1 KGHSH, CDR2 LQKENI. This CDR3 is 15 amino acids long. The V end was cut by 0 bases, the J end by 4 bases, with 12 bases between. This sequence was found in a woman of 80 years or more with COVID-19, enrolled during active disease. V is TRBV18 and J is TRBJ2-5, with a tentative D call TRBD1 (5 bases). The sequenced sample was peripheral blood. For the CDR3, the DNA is TGTGCCAGCTCACCACCGGTCAGGGCAGGAGAGACCCAGTACTTC. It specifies CASSPPVRAGETQYF.